A single sample is the source of the 19 T cell receptor beta chains below, sequenced in a study of CD8 T cells in ankylosing spondylitis. TCRdb fed the 5' RACE reads into MiXCR, producing one record per CDR3 protein. This table holds about 130,000 distinct CDR3 sequences, about 10% found once. The sample taken for sequencing was blood, either unsorted or a sorted T cell fraction (not recorded which). The receptors derive from a female donor with ankylosing spondylitis or in good health (not recorded which).

This clonotype was seen only a few times. The chain uses TRBV10-3 and TRBJ2-6, with no clear D. Germline CDR1 ENHRY, CDR2 SYGVKD. The CDR3 runs 19 residues. V was clipped by 0 bases and J by 0 bases, with 15 bases between them. The CDR3 reads CAISESLPLPLSGANVLTF. CDR3 DNA sequence: TGTGCCATCAGTGAGTCGTTACCCTTACCCCTCTCTGGGGCCAACGTCCTGACTTTC.

As regards this clonotype: The junction and the germline gene differ at one end; a read error may be behind it. The V call is TRBV7-6, the J call TRBJ2-5; 7 bases align to TRBD1. This CDR3 region has 14 residues. Per germline, CDR1 SGHVS and CDR2 FNYEAQ. The CDR3 coding sequence is TGTGCCAGCTCCCGGCGGACAGGCCAAGAGGCCCAGTACTTC. Amino acid sequence: CASSRRTGQEAQYF.

This clonotype appeared a single time. A much larger clonotype is one base distant, so this may be a read error. The V and J genes are TRBV20-1 and TRBJ2-1, with TRBD2 matching over 14 bases. The trim removed 3 bases at V and 11 bases at J, leaving 6 bases unmatched. The CDR3 consists of 14 residues. From germline, CDR1 is DFQATT and CDR2 SNEGSKA (reference sequence). CDR3 in DNA: TGCAGTGCTAGTGGGACTAGCGGGAGAAATCAGCAGTTCTTC. Translating gives CSASGTSGRNQQFF.

At least ten counts were recorded for this clonotype. The J gene is TRBJ1-2, the V gene TRBV25-1; 9 bases agree with TRBD1. Germline trimming cut 3 bases from V and 6 bases from J; bases unmatched to any gene: 8. This CDR3 comprises 15 residues. Germline V lookup: CDR1 MGHDK, CDR2 SYGVNS. CDR3 in DNA: TGTGCCAGCAGTGAGCGGTTTGGACAGGGGAATGGCTACACCTTC. Translated, it gives CASSERFGQGNGYTF.

This clonotype came up many times. The genes are TRBV12-3 or TRBV12-4 and TRBJ2-2; tentative D call: TRBD2 (5 bases). The V end was cut by 8 bases, the J end by 1 base, with 8 bases between. The CDR3 extends over 13 amino acids. CDR3 in DNA: TGTGCCAGCTTTGGAGGGAACACCGGGGAGCTGTTTTTT. This translates into CASFGGNTGELFF.

This rearrangement joins TRBV5-1 to TRBJ1-1; weak D call: TRBD1 (6 bases). V shed 4 bases and J shed 2 bases, with 9 bases lying between them. The CDR3 runs 13 residues. Looked up from germline, CDR1 is SGHRS and CDR2 is YFSETQ. In nucleotides, the CDR3 is TGCGCCAGCAGCGCAGGGGCCAACACTGAAGCTTTCTTT. Amino acids: CASSAGANTEAFF.

This rearrangement joins TRBV19 to TRBJ2-4; D not certain. CDR1 is LNHDA and CDR2 is SQIVND in the germline V gene (reference sequence). The CDR3 has 15 amino acids. V shed 5 bases and J shed 0 bases, with 11 bases lying between them. For the CDR3, the DNA is TGTGCCAGTAGTTGGCGGAACCTAGCCAAAAACATTCAGTACTTC. Its translation: CASSWRNLAKNIQYF. Full variable domain (rest looked up from reference TRBV19 and TRBJ2-4): DGGITQSPKYLFRKEGQNVTLSCEQNLNHDAMYWYRQDPGQGLRLIYYSQIVNDFQKGDIAEGYSVSREKKESFPLTVTSAQKNPTAFYLCASSWRNLAKNIQYFGAGTRLSVL.

The rearrangement joins TRBV15 to TRBJ2-3; D call uncertain. The CDR3 consists of 15 residues. The germline V gene has CDR1 LNHNV and CDR2 YYDKDF (reference sequence). V lost 0 bases to trimming and J lost 3 bases, with 10 bases between them. The CDR3 loop reads CATSRESVRTDTQYF. The CDR3 DNA follows: TGTGCCACCAGCAGAGAATCTGTGAGGACAGATACGCAGTATTTT.

In its sample, this clonotype was seen many times. This sequence joins TRBV5-1 and TRBJ1-5, with 7 bases fitting TRBD1. J lost 3 bases, V lost 2 bases, and 5 bases had no gene match. The CDR3 runs 15 residues. Per the germline V gene, CDR1 is SGHRS and CDR2 is YFSETQ. CDR3 nucleotide sequence: TGCGCCAGCAGCTTTTCAGGGGGGCACAATCAGCCCCAGCATTTT. Translated: CASSFSGGHNQPQHF.

This clonotype showed up many times. This chain uses TRBV7-9 with TRBJ1-5; D gene unclear. The V gene's germline CDR1 is SEHNR and CDR2 FQNEAQ (reference sequence). With 0 bases removed from V and 4 bases from J, the gap between germline ends came to 4 bases. This CDR3 contains 13 residues. The CDR3 sequence: CASSLAPNQPQHF. The CDR3 DNA follows: TGTGCCAGCAGCTTAGCGCCGAATCAGCCCCAGCATTTT.

V and J are TRBV18 and TRBJ2-3; 9 bases fit TRBD1. V was clipped by 1 base and J by 5 bases; unmatched bases: 10. CDR1 and CDR2 from the germline V gene are KGHSH and LQKENI. The CDR3 is made up of 17 amino acids. The CDR3: CASSPLGPGTGLDTQYF. The CDR3 bases are TGTGCCAGCTCACCACTAGGTCCCGGGACAGGGCTAGATACGCAGTATTTT.

This clonotype was seen ten or more times. The chain recombines TRBV6-2 or TRBV6-3 with TRBJ2-1, with 8 bases aligning to TRBD1. The CDR3 loop spans 15 amino acids. Per the germline V gene, CDR1 is MNHEY and CDR2 is SVGEGT. V gave up 5 bases and J gave up 0 bases; unmatched junction bases: 3. In DNA, the CDR3 is TGTGCCAGCAGTAGTACAGGGGGCTCCTACAATGAGCAGTTCTTC. Translation gives CASSSTGGSYNEQFF.

This clonotype occurred many times. J is TRBJ1-5 and V is TRBV2, with TRBD1 matching 8 bases. The CDR3 contains 15 residues. Germline-derived CDR1 and CDR2 are SNHLY and FYNNEI. Trimming took 4 bases from V and 4 from J; bases not matched to a gene: 6. For the CDR3, the DNA is TGTGCCAGCAGTGTATCCGGACAGGGTAATCAGCCCCAGCATTTT. Encoded protein: CASSVSGQGNQPQHF.

This clonotype was seen ten or more times. V gene TRBV5-1 combines with J gene TRBJ2-1; perhaps TRBD2 as D (6 bases). Trimming shortened V by 4 bases and J by 5 bases, and 19 bases separated the two germline ends. Germline V gives CDR1 SGHRS, CDR2 YFSETQ. The CDR3 runs to 16 residues. CDR3 DNA: TGCGCCAGCAGCCTTGGGGGGACGGTTCTCGACAATGAGCAGTTCTTC. Residues: CASSLGGTVLDNEQFF. Complete variable domain (other parts from reference TRBV5-1 and TRBJ2-1): KAGVTQTPRYLIKTRGQQVTLSCSPISGHRSVSWYQQTPGQGLQFLFEYFSETQRNKGNFPGRFSGRQFSNSRSEMNVSTLELGDSALYLCASSLGGTVLDNEQFFGPGTRLTVL.

This clonotype was detected ten times or more. V is TRBV5-4 and J is TRBJ1-1; no reliable D call. CDR3 length: 13 amino acids. Germline CDR1 and CDR2: SGHNT and YYREEE (reference sequence). Trimming cost V 3 bases and J 1 base, with 7 bases left between them. The CDR3 DNA is TGTGCCAGCAGCTCGGAATCGAACACTGAAGCTTTCTTT. Translating gives CASSSESNTEAFF.

This clonotype occurred many times. CDR3 residues: CARVQGEAFF. The CDR3 region has the DNA TGTGCCAGGGTACAGGGGGAAGCTTTCTTT. The chain joins TRBV25-1 to TRBJ1-1, with TRBD1 matching over 7 bases. Germline V gene sequence: CDR1 MGHDK, CDR2 SYGVNS. The CDR3 is 10 amino acids. Germline trimming cut 9 bases from V and 8 bases from J; bases unmatched to any gene: 3.

In its sample, this clonotype was seen many times. The rearrangement uses TRBV3-1 and TRBJ1-5; D may be TRBD1 (5 bases). The germline CDR1 and CDR2 sequences are LGHDT and YNNKEL (reference sequence). With 1 base removed from V and 0 bases from J, the gap between germline ends came to 7 bases. The length of the CDR3 is 15 residues. The CDR3 reads CASSQAGNSNQPQHF. CDR3 bases: TGTGCCAGCAGCCAAGCAGGGAATAGCAATCAGCCCCAGCATTTT.

This clonotype has a count of ten or more. The chain couples TRBV5-1 to TRBJ2-1, with D perhaps TRBD1 (5 bases). V lost 4 bases, J lost 0 bases, and 11 bases lay in between. CDR1 and CDR2 from the germline V gene are SGHRS and YFSETQ. The CDR3 runs to 15 residues. CDR3 in amino acids: CASSEGDSSYNEQFF. CDR3 bases: TGCGCCAGCAGCGAAGGTGACAGCTCCTACAATGAGCAGTTCTTC.

This clonotype has ten or more counts. The rearrangement joins TRBV11-2 to TRBJ2-5; D is undetermined. Germline-derived CDR1 and CDR2 are SGHAT and FQNNGV. There are 15 residues in the CDR3. Trimming shortened V by 2 bases and J by 2 bases, and 12 bases separated the two germline ends. CDR3 protein: CASSLIKATQETQYF. CDR3 DNA sequence: TGTGCCAGCAGCTTAATCAAAGCGACACAAGAGACCCAGTACTTC.